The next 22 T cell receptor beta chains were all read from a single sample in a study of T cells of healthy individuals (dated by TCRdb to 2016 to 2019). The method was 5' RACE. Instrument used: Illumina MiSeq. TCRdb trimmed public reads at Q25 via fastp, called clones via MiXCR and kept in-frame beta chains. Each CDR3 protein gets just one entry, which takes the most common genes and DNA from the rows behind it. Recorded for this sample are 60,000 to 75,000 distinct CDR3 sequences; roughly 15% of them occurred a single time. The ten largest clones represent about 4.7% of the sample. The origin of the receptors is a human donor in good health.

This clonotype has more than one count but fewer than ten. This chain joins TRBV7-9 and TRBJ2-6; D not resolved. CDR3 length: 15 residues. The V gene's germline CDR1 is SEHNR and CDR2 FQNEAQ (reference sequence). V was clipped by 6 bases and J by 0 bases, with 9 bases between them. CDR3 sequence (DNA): TGTGCCAGCAGACCGTGGAGCTCTGGGGCCAACGTCCTGACTTTC. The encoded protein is CASRPWSSGANVLTF.

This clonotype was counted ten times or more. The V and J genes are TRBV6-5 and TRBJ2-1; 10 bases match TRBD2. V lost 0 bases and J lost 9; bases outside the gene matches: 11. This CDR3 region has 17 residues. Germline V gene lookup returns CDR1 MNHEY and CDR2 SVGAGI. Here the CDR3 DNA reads TGTGCCAGCAGTTACTCGAAGCTAGCGGGAGCTCCCGGTGAGCAGTTCTTC. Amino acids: CASSYSKLAGAPGEQFF.

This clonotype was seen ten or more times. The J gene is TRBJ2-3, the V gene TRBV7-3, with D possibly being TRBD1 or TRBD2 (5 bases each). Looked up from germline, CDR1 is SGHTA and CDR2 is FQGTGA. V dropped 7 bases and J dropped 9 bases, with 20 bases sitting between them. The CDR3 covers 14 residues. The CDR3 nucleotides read TGTGCCAGCAACACTGGGGGATCAGTTGGAACGCAGTATTTT. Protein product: CASNTGGSVGTQYF.

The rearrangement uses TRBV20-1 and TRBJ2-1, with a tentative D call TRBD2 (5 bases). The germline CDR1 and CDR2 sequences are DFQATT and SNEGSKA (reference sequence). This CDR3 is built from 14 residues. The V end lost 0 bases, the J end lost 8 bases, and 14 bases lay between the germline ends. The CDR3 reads CSARDEEAVDEQFF. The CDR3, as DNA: TGCAGTGCTAGAGATGAAGAAGCGGTGGATGAGCAGTTCTTC.

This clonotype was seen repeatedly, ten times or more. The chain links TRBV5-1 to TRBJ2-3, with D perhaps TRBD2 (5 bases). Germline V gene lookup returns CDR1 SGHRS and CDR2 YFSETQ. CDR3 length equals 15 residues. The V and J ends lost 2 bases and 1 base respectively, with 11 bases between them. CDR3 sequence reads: CASSFLALGTDTQYF. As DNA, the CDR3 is TGCGCCAGCAGCTTTCTAGCTCTGGGCACAGATACGCAGTATTTT.

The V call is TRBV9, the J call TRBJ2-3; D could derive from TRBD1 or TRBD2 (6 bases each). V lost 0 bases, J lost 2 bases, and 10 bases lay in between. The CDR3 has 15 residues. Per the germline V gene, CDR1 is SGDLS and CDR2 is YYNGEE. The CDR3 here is CASSVEGGVTDTQYF. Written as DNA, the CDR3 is TGTGCCAGCAGCGTAGAGGGGGGAGTCACAGATACGCAGTATTTT.

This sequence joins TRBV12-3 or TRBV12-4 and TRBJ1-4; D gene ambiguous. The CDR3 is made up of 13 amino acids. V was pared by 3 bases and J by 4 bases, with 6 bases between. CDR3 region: CASSLSYNEKLFF. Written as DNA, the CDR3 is TGTGCCAGCAGTTTGAGCTATAATGAAAAACTGTTTTTT.

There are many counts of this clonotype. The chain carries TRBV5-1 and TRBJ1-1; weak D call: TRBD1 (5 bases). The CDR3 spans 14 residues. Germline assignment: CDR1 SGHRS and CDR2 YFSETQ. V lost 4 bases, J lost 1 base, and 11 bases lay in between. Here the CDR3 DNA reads TGCGCCAGCAGCATGGGACCGACGAACACTGAAGCTTTCTTT. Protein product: CASSMGPTNTEAFF.

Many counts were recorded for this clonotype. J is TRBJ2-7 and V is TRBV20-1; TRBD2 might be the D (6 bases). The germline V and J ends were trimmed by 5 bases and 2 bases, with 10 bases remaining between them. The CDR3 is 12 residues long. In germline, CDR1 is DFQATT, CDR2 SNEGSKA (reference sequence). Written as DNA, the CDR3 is TGCAGTGCTTGGGACTCGCCCTACGAGCAGTACTTC. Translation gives CSAWDSPYEQYF.

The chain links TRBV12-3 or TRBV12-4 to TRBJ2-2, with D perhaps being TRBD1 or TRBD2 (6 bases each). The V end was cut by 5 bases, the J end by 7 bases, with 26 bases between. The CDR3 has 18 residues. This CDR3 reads CASSPSPHDRGLGGELFF. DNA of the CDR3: TGTGCCAGCAGTCCCTCCCCCCATGATCGGGGGCTCGGCGGGGAGCTGTTTTTT.

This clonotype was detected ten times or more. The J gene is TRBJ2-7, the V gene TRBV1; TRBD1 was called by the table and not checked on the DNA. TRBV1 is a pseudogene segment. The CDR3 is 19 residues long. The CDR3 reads CTSSLEGHQDRGFTYEQYF. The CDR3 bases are TGCACCAGCAGCCTTGAAGGTCATCAGGACAGGGGATTCACCTACGAGCAGTACTTC.

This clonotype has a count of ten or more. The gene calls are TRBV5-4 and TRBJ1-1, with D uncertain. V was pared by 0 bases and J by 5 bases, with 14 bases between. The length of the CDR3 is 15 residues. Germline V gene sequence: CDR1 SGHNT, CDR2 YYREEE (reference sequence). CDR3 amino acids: CASSLVIPGGTEAFF. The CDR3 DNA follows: TGTGCCAGCAGCTTGGTAATACCGGGTGGAACTGAAGCTTTCTTT.

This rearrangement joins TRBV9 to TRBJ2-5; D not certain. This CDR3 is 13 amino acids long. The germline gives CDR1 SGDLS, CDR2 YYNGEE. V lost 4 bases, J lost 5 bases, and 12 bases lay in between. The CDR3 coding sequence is TGTGCCAGCAGCCCACGCTTAGGCGAGACCCAGTACTTC. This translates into CASSPRLGETQYF.

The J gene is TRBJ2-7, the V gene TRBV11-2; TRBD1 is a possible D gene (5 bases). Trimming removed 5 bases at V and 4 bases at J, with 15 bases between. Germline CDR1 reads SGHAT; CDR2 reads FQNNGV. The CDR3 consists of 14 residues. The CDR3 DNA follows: TGTGCCAGCAGCCCATCAGGGATGGCATACGAGCAGTACTTC. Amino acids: CASSPSGMAYEQYF.

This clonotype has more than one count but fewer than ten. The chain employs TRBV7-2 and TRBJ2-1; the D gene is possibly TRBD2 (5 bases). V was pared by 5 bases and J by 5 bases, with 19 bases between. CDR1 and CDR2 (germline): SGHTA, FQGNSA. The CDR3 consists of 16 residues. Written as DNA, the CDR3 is TGTGCCAGCAGCCCCCGGGCGGGCGAATGGAACAATGAGCAGTTCTTC. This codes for CASSPRAGEWNNEQFF.

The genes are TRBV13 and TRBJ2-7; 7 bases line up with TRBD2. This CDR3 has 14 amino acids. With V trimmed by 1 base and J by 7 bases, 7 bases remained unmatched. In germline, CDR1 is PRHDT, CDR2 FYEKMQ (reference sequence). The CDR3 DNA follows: TGTGCCAGCAGCTTAGCTAGCGGAAACACGGAGCAGTACTTC. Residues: CASSLASGNTEQYF.

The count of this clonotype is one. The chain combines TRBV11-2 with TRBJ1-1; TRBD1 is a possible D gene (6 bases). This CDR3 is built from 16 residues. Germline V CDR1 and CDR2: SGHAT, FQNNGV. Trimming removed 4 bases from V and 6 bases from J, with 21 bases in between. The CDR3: CASSSEDGGWGAEAFF. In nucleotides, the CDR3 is TGTGCCAGCAGCTCCGAAGACGGGGGCTGGGGGGCTGAAGCTTTCTTT. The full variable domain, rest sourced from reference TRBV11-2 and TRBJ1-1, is EAGVAQSPRYKIIEKRQSVAFWCNPISGHATLYWYQQILGQGPKLLIQFQNNGVVDDSQLPKDRFSAERLKGVDSTLKIQPAKLEDSAVYLCASSSEDGGWGAEAFFGQGTRLTVV.

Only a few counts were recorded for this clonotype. DNA for the CDR3: TGTGCCAGCAGTTTAATGCCCTACATTCAGTACTTC. It yields the protein CASSLMPYIQYF. The chain joins TRBV28 to TRBJ2-4; D gene unclear. This CDR3 has 12 residues. Germline V gene data show CDR1 as MDHEN and CDR2 as SYDVKM. Trimming took 2 bases from V and 8 from J, leaving 7 bases between them.

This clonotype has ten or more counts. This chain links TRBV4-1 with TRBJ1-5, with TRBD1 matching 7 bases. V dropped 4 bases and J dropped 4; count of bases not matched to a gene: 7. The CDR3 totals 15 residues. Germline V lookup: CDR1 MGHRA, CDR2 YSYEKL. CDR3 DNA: TGCGCCAGCAGCCCTAAGGGACAGAGTAATCAGCCCCAGCATTTT. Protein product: CASSPKGQSNQPQHF.

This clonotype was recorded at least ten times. CDR3 sequence: CASSKAQQGNTIYF. The CDR3 nucleotides read TGTGCCAGCAGCAAAGCGCAGCAGGGAAACACCATATATTTT. The chain combines TRBV21-1 with TRBJ1-3. TRBV21-1 is a recognized pseudogene. The CDR3 runs to 14 residues.

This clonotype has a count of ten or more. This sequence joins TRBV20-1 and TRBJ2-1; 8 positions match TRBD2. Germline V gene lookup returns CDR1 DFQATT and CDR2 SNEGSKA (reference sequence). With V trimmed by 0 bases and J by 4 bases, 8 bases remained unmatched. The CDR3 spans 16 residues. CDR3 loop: CSARDPAGASYNEQFF. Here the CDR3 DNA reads TGCAGTGCTAGAGACCCAGCGGGGGCTTCATACAATGAGCAGTTCTTC.

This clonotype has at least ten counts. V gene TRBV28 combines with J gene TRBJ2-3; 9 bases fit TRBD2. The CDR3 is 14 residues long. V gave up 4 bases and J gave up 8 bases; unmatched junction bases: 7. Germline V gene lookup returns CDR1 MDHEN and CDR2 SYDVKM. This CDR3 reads CASSSPLSGGTQYF. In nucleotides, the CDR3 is TGTGCCAGCAGTTCCCCCCTTAGCGGGGGTACGCAGTATTTT.